This note documents a single T cell receptor (beta chain) sequence. The antigen is undetermined. It was with 60 Vbeta and 13 Jbeta primers that the PCR ran. Per the original data handling: It was a later analysis that counted tens of millions of unique TCR beta chains, of which 8.5 million to 12 million were shared. Clones were sequenced by immunoSEQ multiplex PCR, and TCRdb holds only the in-frame ones, with some missing. That table furnishes V, J and clone size, whereas the DNA furnished D and trimming. Here the sample spans around 100,000 clones, more than 60% being singletons. This sample was taken from a study of cytomegalovirus exposure and HLA in healthy donors. The CDR3 is 16 amino acids. The V gene end was trimmed by 4 bases and the J gene end by 4 bases; junction bases not matched to a gene: 7. Germline-derived CDR1 and CDR2 are MDHEN and SYDVKM. Notes on the study in general: The authors later linked a missense DCLRE1C variant to TCR beta V- and J-gene trimming. Reportedly, a later analysis found an Asian-associated ancestry cluster had fewer N-insertions than the approximately 700-donor mean.

What was sequenced was PBMCs. The source of this sequence is a woman between 18 and 29 years old in good health and CMV-seropositive. The chain uses TRBV28 and TRBJ2-5, with 12 positions matching TRBD2. The CDR3 DNA sequence: TGTGCCAGCAGTTGGCTAGCGGGAGGGCCGAGAGAGACCCAGTACTTC. Its translation is CASSWLAGGPRETQYF.